The next 10 T cell receptor beta chains were all read from a single sample in a study of beta chain features in type 1 diabetes. Expressed TCRB transcripts were sequenced after all isolated RNA was converted to cDNA. The assay was immunoSEQ multiplex PCR, and TCRdb's table has in-frame clones only and misses some. The profile shows approximately 330,000 clones, approximately 11% of them singletons. Sequencing was carried out using naive CD4+ T cells from blood. These receptors originate from a woman younger than 45 in good health.

This clone was counted only a few times. The gene calls are TRBV4-3 and TRBJ2-7; the match to TRBD1 covers 10 bases. The CDR3 is made up of 15 amino acids. V lost 4 bases, J lost 0 bases, and 3 bases stayed unmatched. Germline V gene sequence: CDR1 LGHNA, CDR2 YSLEER. The CDR3 is CASSPRDRGSYEQYF. The CDR3 nucleotides read TGCGCCAGCAGCCCCCGGGACAGGGGCTCCTACGAGCAGTACTTC.

This clone was detected only a few times. J is TRBJ2-3 and V is TRBV18, with no clear D. Germline V gene sequence: CDR1 KGHSH, CDR2 LQKENI. The germline V and J ends were trimmed by 3 bases and 1 base, with 11 bases remaining between them. CDR3 length: 15 residues. CDR3 region: CASSPSVPRTDTQYF. The DNA of the CDR3 is TGTGCCAGCTCACCTTCAGTCCCCCGCACAGATACGCAGTATTTT. Supplemented by reference TRBV18 and TRBJ2-3, the full variable domain reads NAGVMQNPRHLVRRRGQEARLRCSPMKGHSHVYWYRQLPEEGLKFMVYLQKENIIDESGMPKERFSAEFPKEGPSILRIQQVVRGDSAAYFCASSPSVPRTDTQYFGPGTRLTVL.

With respect to this clone: One junction end disagrees with the germline gene, perhaps due to a read error. This sequence joins TRBV7-7 and TRBJ2-1; a possible D gene is TRBD2 (6 bases). CDR1 and CDR2 (germline): SSHAT, FNYEAQ (reference sequence). This CDR3 spans 14 amino acids. Here the CDR3 reads CASSLSPAGTEQFF. CDR3 bases: TGTGCTAGCAGCTTAAGTCCTGCGGGAACTGAGCAGTTCTTC.

This clone was counted only a few times. This rearrangement joins TRBV5-6 to TRBJ1-5; TRBD1 matches at 12 bases. Trimming cost V 0 bases and J 8 bases; bases outside gene matches: 12. The CDR3 runs to 18 residues. CDR1 and CDR2 from the germline V gene are SGHDT and YYEEEE. CDR3 sequence reads: CASSLGRDRGRYGKPQHF. DNA for the CDR3: TGTGCCAGCAGCTTGGGTCGGGACAGGGGGCGTTATGGCAAGCCCCAGCATTTT.

V gene TRBV13 combines with J gene TRBJ2-3, with D perhaps TRBD2 (5 bases). There are 15 residues in the CDR3. Germline V gives CDR1 PRHDT, CDR2 FYEKMQ (reference sequence). Trimming left V 7 bases short and J 4 bases short, with 18 bases between. CDR3 DNA sequence: TGTGCCAGCACCTCGAACTCCGGAGGTCCAGATACGCAGTATTTT. Protein sequence: CASTSNSGGPDTQYF.

A few counts support this clone. The rearrangement links TRBV18 to TRBJ2-5; TRBD1 matches at 7 bases. V lost 1 base and J lost 3; bases outside the gene matches: 2. Germline-derived CDR1 and CDR2 are KGHSH and LQKENI. The CDR3 extends over 14 amino acids. This chain's CDR3 is CASSPLTGEETQYF. CDR3 in DNA: TGTGCCAGCTCACCACTTACAGGGGAAGAGACCCAGTACTTC.

In this sample, this clone turned up a few times. The chain employs TRBV14 and TRBJ2-1, with 8 bases aligning to TRBD2. The germline V gene has CDR1 SGHDN and CDR2 FVKESK. CDR3 length equals 16 residues. J lost 8 bases, V lost 2 bases, and 11 bases had no gene match. This chain's CDR3 is CASSQPGLGPFDEQFF. In DNA, the CDR3 is TGTGCCAGCAGCCAACCGGGACTAGGGCCGTTCGATGAGCAGTTCTTC. The whole variable domain, remainder taken from reference TRBV14 and TRBJ2-1, is EAGVTQFPSHSVIEKGQTVTLRCDPISGHDNLYWYRRVMGKEIKFLLHFVKESKQDESGMPNNRFLAERTGGTYSTLKVQPAELEDSGVYFCASSQPGLGPFDEQFFGPGTRLTVL.

The J gene is TRBJ2-3, the V gene TRBV9; unclear D gene. The ends were cut back, 0 bases at V and 6 bases at J, with 11 bases in the middle. CDR3 size: 14 residues. Germline V gene data show CDR1 as SGDLS and CDR2 as YYNGEE. The CDR3 reads CASSVASQSDTQYF. The DNA for the CDR3 is TGTGCCAGCAGCGTAGCAAGTCAGTCGGATACGCAGTATTTT.

This clone has just a few counts. The chain links TRBV7-2 to TRBJ2-5; 11 bases match TRBD2. CDR3 length equals 15 residues. Germline-derived CDR1 and CDR2 are SGHTA and FQGNSA. The V and J ends lost 4 bases and 5 bases, in that order; junction bases with no gene match: 6. The CDR3, as DNA: TGTGCCAGCAGCTCTTTAGCGGGAGGGATGGAGACCCAGTACTTC. It translates to CASSSLAGGMETQYF.

The chain is built from TRBV5-1 and TRBJ2-1; 11 nucleotides line up with TRBD2. Trimming at V came to 2 bases and at J to 4 bases, leaving 5 bases not matched to a gene. This CDR3 contains 16 residues. CDR1 SGHRS and CDR2 YFSETQ come from the germline V gene. The CDR3 here is CASSLQIAGGYNEQFF. DNA for the CDR3: TGCGCCAGCAGCTTACAAATAGCGGGAGGGTACAATGAGCAGTTCTTC.